Listed below are T cell receptor beta chains from one sample, sequenced in a study of shared clonotypes between healthy human individuals. Clones were read by immunoSEQ multiplex PCR, and TCRdb kept only the in-frame ones, dropping some. The table has under 650,000 clones, approximately 95% seen once; the top ten hold approximately 0.062%. The sequenced material came from naive CD4+ T cells sorted from blood. The source of these receptors is a woman aged 25-40 years in good health. Both conserved end residues are part of each CDR3. A D gene is named only where the DNA matches it firmly. A clone size is listed for some rows: how often the clone was seen (once, few, many), or a class if it is expanded.

d_call	j_call	cdr3_length	clone_size	v_call	cdr3_aa	cdr3_nt
NA	TRBJ2-1	16	NA	TRBV4-1	CASSRLGLRKNNEQFF	TGCGCCAGCAGCCGCTTGGGACTTCGGAAGAACAATGAGCAGTTCTTC
TRBD1	TRBJ2-5	13	NA	TRBV29-1	CSTWDRGPETQYF	TGCAGCACTTGGGACAGGGGCCCAGAGACCCAGTACTTC
NA	TRBJ2-2	14	NA	TRBV19	CASSIVTSSGELFF	TGTGCCAGTAGTATAGTAACGAGTTCCGGGGAGCTGTTTTTT
TRBD1	TRBJ1-2	13	once	TRBV10-3	CAISPGTDYGYTF	TGTGCCATCAGCCCCGGGACAGACTATGGCTACACCTTC
NA	TRBJ1-3	14	NA	TRBV28	CASSKRLVGNTIYF	TGTGCCAGCAGTAAGAGGCTGGTTGGAAACACCATATATTTT
NA	TRBJ1-5	14	NA	TRBV28	CASRSRQVPRPQHF	TGTGCCAGCAGATCTCGACAGGTCCCCCGGCCCCAGCATTTT
NA	TRBJ1-2	14	NA	TRBV28	CASSSAPPEPGYTF	TGTGCCAGCAGTTCAGCTCCCCCAGAGCCTGGCTACACCTTC
TRBD1	TRBJ1-1	12	NA	TRBV27	CASSLQGTEAFF	TGTGCCAGCAGTCTACAGGGGACTGAAGCTTTCTTT
NA	TRBJ2-3	15	NA	TRBV6-6	CASSPGHRYTDTQYF	TGTGCCAGCAGTCCTGGACACCGCTACACAGATACGCAGTATTTT
NA	TRBJ2-2	17	NA	TRBV10-3	CAISESTAWANTGELFF	TGTGCCATCAGTGAGTCGACAGCCTGGGCTAATACCGGGGAGCTGTTTTTT
NA	TRBJ2-7	15	once	TRBV6-1	CASSPPGGRSYEQYF	TGTGCCAGCAGCCCCCCCGGGGGGCGCTCCTACGAGCAGTACTTC
NA	TRBJ1-2	12	NA	TRBV30	CAWKGQSYGYTF	TGTGCCTGGAAAGGACAGTCCTATGGCTACACCTTC
TRBD2	TRBJ2-7	15	NA	TRBV11-2	CASSARLAGDYEQYF	TGTGCCAGCAGCGCCAGACTAGCGGGAGACTACGAGCAGTACTTC
NA	TRBJ2-6	14	NA	TRBV11-3	CASSPSRGANVLTF	TGTGCCAGCAGCCCCTCCCGTGGGGCCAACGTCCTGACTTTC
NA	TRBJ2-1	15	NA	TRBV18	CASSPLDGGSNEQFF	TGTGCCAGCTCGCCCCTAGATGGCGGGTCCAATGAGCAGTTCTTC
TRBD1	TRBJ2-5	16	NA	TRBV28	CASRPSLGTGNTEQYF	TGTGCCAGCAGACCCTCGTTGGGGACAGGCAATACTGAGCAGTACTTC
TRBD2	TRBJ2-5	18	NA	TRBV19	CASSTGTSGGGFQETQYF	TGTGCCAGTAGTACCGGGACTAGCGGAGGTGGGTTCCAAGAGACCCAGTACTTC
NA	TRBJ2-7	14	NA	TRBV6-5	CASMSRDRPHEQYF	TGTGCCAGCATGAGCCGGGACCGTCCCCACGAGCAGTACTTC
NA	TRBJ2-2	16	NA	TRBV7-3	CASSPRPRLGTGELFF	TGTGCCAGCAGCCCCCGACCGCGACTCGGCACCGGGGAGCTGTTTTTT
NA	TRBJ2-5	13	once	TRBV2	CASTGSGQETQYF	TGTGCCAGCACGGGTAGCGGCCAAGAGACCCAGTACTTC
TRBD2	TRBJ2-7	16	NA	TRBV27	CASSLPSGRAFYEQYF	TGTGCCAGCAGTTTACCTAGCGGGAGGGCATTCTACGAGCAGTACTTC
TRBD2	TRBJ2-7	15	NA	TRBV28	CASSGAGVGTYEQYF	TGTGCCAGCAGTGGAGCGGGAGTTGGGACCTACGAGCAGTACTTC
NA	TRBJ1-6	15	NA	TRBV7-2	CASSLALGLGSPLHF	TGTGCCAGCAGCTTAGCGCTGGGGCTCGGGTCACCCCTCCACTTT
NA	TRBJ2-1	15	NA	TRBV18	CASSPPREGRNEQFF	TGTGCCAGCTCACCACCGCGGGAAGGTCGGAATGAGCAGTTCTTC
TRBD2	TRBJ2-1	15	NA	TRBV11-2	CASSPKREGRNEQFF	TGTGCCAGCAGCCCAAAGCGGGAGGGCCGGAATGAGCAGTTCTTC
NA	TRBJ1-5	10	NA	TRBV20-1	CSGGDQPQHF	TGCAGTGGAGGGGATCAGCCCCAGCATTTT
TRBD1	TRBJ2-7	15	NA	TRBV7-9	CASSSGQGFSYEQYF	TGTGCCAGCAGCTCTGGACAGGGTTTCTCCTACGAGCAGTACTTC
NA	TRBJ1-6	12	NA	TRBV30	CAWSVGNSPLHF	TGTGCCTGGAGTGTAGGCAATTCACCCCTCCACTTT
NA	TRBJ2-2	14	NA	TRBV5-1	CASSGGTLTGELFF	TGCGCCAGCAGCGGCGGGACACTCACCGGGGAGCTGTTTTTT
TRBD1	TRBJ2-7	14	NA	TRBV6-1	CASTATGYSYEQYF	TGTGCCAGCACCGCGACAGGGTACTCCTACGAGCAGTACTTC
TRBD2	TRBJ2-5	16	NA	TRBV6-6	CASSGAILAGIETQYF	TGTGCCAGCAGCGGAGCCATTCTAGCGGGGATTGAGACCCAGTACTTC
TRBD2	TRBJ2-3	15	NA	TRBV5-1	CASSFSGRDTDTQYF	TGCGCCAGCAGCTTTAGCGGGAGGGACACAGATACGCAGTATTTT
NA	TRBJ2-3	15	NA	TRBV7-9	CASSFEAGTTDTQYF	TGTGCCAGCAGCTTCGAGGCGGGAACCACAGATACGCAGTATTTT
TRBD1	TRBJ2-1	13	NA	TRBV2	CASIGTAYNEQFF	TGTGCCAGCATTGGGACAGCATACAATGAGCAGTTCTTC
NA	TRBJ2-5	15	once	TRBV6-5	CASSYLGRPSGTQYF	TGTGCCAGCAGTTACTTGGGGAGGCCTTCGGGGACCCAGTACTTC
NA	TRBJ2-7	15	NA	TRBV2	CASSDRGRGRYEQYF	TGTGCCAGCAGTGACAGAGGCAGGGGCCGCTACGAGCAGTACTTC
NA	TRBJ2-7	15	NA	TRBV4-1	CASSQDFGSPYEQYF	TGCGCCAGCAGCCAAGACTTCGGGAGTCCCTACGAGCAGTACTTC
TRBD1	TRBJ1-2	13	NA	TRBV27	CASSLGQGGGYTF	TGTGCCAGCAGTTTGGGACAGGGTGGAGGCTACACCTTC
TRBD1	TRBJ1-3	13	NA	TRBV7-8	CASSQTGINTIYF	TGTGCCAGCAGCCAGACAGGGATAAACACCATATATTTT
TRBD1	TRBJ2-7	16	NA	TRBV7-2	CASSSTAGTGGYEQYF	TGTGCCAGCAGCTCAACCGCCGGGACAGGAGGCTACGAGCAGTACTTC
NA	TRBJ2-3	12	NA	TRBV30	CAWSAGTDTQYF	TGTGCCTGGAGTGCTGGTACAGATACGCAGTATTTT
NA	TRBJ1-1	15	NA	TRBV5-1	CASSLVGFRDTEAFF	TGCGCCAGCAGCTTGGTTGGTTTTAGGGACACTGAAGCTTTCTTT
TRBD1	TRBJ1-5	17	NA	TRBV19	CASTDLGQALGNQPQHF	TGTGCCAGTACCGACTTGGGACAGGCACTCGGAAATCAGCCCCAGCATTTT
NA	TRBJ1-4	16	NA	TRBV11-2	CASRHAQLATNEKLFF	TGTGCCAGCAGACACGCACAGCTTGCAACTAATGAAAAACTGTTTTTT
TRBD1	TRBJ1-2	14	few	TRBV9	CASSVNDRDYGYTF	TGTGCCAGCAGCGTCAACGACAGGGACTATGGCTACACCTTC
TRBD2	TRBJ2-7	16	NA	TRBV28	CASSFQGLAGEYEQYF	TGTGCCAGCAGTTTCCAGGGACTAGCGGGAGAGTACGAGCAGTACTTC